These 7 T cell receptor beta chains were sequenced from one sample in a study of T cell responses to AZD1222 COVID-19 vaccine. The protocol was immunoSEQ multiplex PCR, while the TCRdb copy is restricted to in-frame clones and leaves out a portion. The table records 180,000 or so clones, about 91% of them present only once. Source: peripheral blood, taken 28 days after the second AZD1222 dose. These receptor sequences come from an adult who received the AZD1222 COVID-19 vaccine.

The chain combines TRBV2 with TRBJ2-1; D possibly uses TRBD1 or TRBD2 (5 bases each). The CDR3 extends over 12 amino acids. Trimming removed 7 bases at V and 9 bases at J, with 13 bases between. Germline V gives CDR1 SNHLY, CDR2 FYNNEI. Here the CDR3 DNA reads TGTGCCAGCACTCTAGGTGGGGGTGAGCAGTTCTTC. Protein sequence: CASTLGGGEQFF. The complete variable domain, with remaining parts taken from reference TRBV2 and TRBJ2-1, reads EPEVTQTPSHQVTQMGQEVILRCVPISNHLYFYWYRQILGQKVEFLVSFYNNEISEKSEIFDDQFSVERPDGSNFTLKIRSTKLEDSAMYFCASTLGGGEQFFGPGTRLTVL.

The CDR3 DNA follows: TGCGCCAGCACGGGCCCATCGGGGGCCTACGAGCAGTACTTC. The encoded protein is CASTGPSGAYEQYF. The gene calls are TRBV10-2 and TRBJ2-7; D might be TRBD2 (6 bases). CDR1 is WSHSY and CDR2 is SAAADI in the germline V gene. V lost 7 bases, J lost 2 bases, and 15 bases lay in between. The length of the CDR3 is 14 residues.

This clone was recorded only once. The V call is TRBV7-9, the J call TRBJ1-1; the D gene is possibly TRBD1 (6 bases). Germline V CDR1 and CDR2: SEHNR, FQNEAQ (reference sequence). Trimming pared 6 bases from V and 0 bases from J, leaving 17 bases between. The CDR3 is made up of 16 amino acids. The CDR3 spells CASSTTGWGVNTEAFF. The CDR3 region has the DNA TGTGCCAGCAGTACGACAGGTTGGGGTGTGAACACTGAAGCTTTCTTT.

This chain links TRBV6-5 with TRBJ2-7; maybe TRBD1 (5 bases). The CDR3 contains 16 residues. Germline V gives CDR1 MNHEY, CDR2 SVGAGI. V shed 0 bases and J shed 9 bases, with 21 bases lying between them. CDR3 nucleotides: TGTGCCAGCAGTTACTCTATGTCCACAGGTATCCTACGGCAGTACTTC. It translates to CASSYSMSTGILRQYF.

The chain combines TRBV7-8 with TRBJ2-2; 9 bases line up with TRBD1. J gave up 6 bases and V 5 bases, and 10 bases lay outside the gene matches. The CDR3 sequence is 16 residues long. Germline V CDR1 and CDR2: SGHVS, FQNEAQ. The CDR3, as DNA: TGTGCCAGCAGCGCCGCCTTAACAGGGGGCCCCGGGGAGCTGTTTTTT. Translating gives CASSAALTGGPGELFF.

This sequence joins TRBV5-1 and TRBJ2-3; 7 positions agree with TRBD1. The junction had 3 bases not matched to a gene; V was cut back by 0 bases and J by 2 bases. Germline V lookup: CDR1 SGHRS, CDR2 YFSETQ. This CDR3 is built from 15 residues. The CDR3, as DNA: TGCGCCAGCAGCTTGGCAGACAGGGTCACAGATACGCAGTATTTT. Protein product: CASSLADRVTDTQYF. The full variable domain, completed using reference TRBV5-1 and TRBJ2-3, is KAGVTQTPRYLIKTRGQQVTLSCSPISGHRSVSWYQQTPGQGLQFLFEYFSETQRNKGNFPGRFSGRQFSNSRSEMNVSTLELGDSALYLCASSLADRVTDTQYFGPGTRLTVL.

This chain joins TRBV6-5 and TRBJ2-2, with D possibly being TRBD1 (6 bases). V was trimmed by 5 bases and J by 6 bases, leaving 13 bases between them. There are 14 residues in the CDR3. Per the germline V gene, CDR1 is MNHEY and CDR2 is SVGAGI. CDR3 sequence: CASSPHRDPGELFF. Written as DNA, the CDR3 is TGTGCCAGCAGTCCACACAGGGATCCCGGGGAGCTGTTTTTT.